The clone carrying this TCR beta chain was seen more than once but under ten times. Its target is unknown. This sample is part of a study of blood T cells in healthy people across ages. Study results and limitations: Shifts in expanded clonotypes may have been confounded by donor CMV status, which was unknown.

The CDR3 consists of 15 residues. In germline, CDR1 is SGHRS, CDR2 YFSETQ. The trim removed 4 bases at V and 4 bases at J, leaving 7 bases unmatched. Each donor's blood draw was roughly 9.8 milliliters of peripheral blood. Per sample, at least 5 micrograms of total RNA were extracted. The authors ran a second PCR of about 7 to 11 cycles using a sample-barcoded 5' primer and a J-beta primer mix. Using its own MiXCR run on the 5' RACE reads, TCRdb lists one record per CDR3 protein. The sample has 750,000 to 950,000 distinct CDR3 sequences, about 55% seen once. J is TRBJ1-2 and V is TRBV5-1; 10 bases are a match to TRBD1. The sequence was collected from an elderly man in good health. The source material was blood. The CDR3 DNA follows: TGCGCCAGCAGCACAGGGACAGGGGTCGTCTATGGCTACACCTTC. Translation: CASSTGTGVVYGYTF.